Presented here are 23 T cell receptor beta chains from one specimen sequenced in a study of T-cell memory formation after mild COVID-19. MiXCR, run by TCRdb on the 5' RACE reads, gives a single entry per CDR3 protein. The data contain over 350,000 distinct CDR3 sequences, 20% to 30% of them singletons. Sequencing was performed on PBMCs or a T cell subset sorted from them (not recorded which). These receptors originate from an adult woman who had mild COVID-19 (a few samples of this study predate the infection). Cell type and time point are not known.

This chain connects TRBV7-9 to TRBJ1-2, with D tentatively TRBD1 (5 bases). The CDR3 is 13 amino acids. V lost 11 bases and J lost 4, with 17 bases in between. Germline V lookup: CDR1 SEHNR, CDR2 FQNEAQ (reference sequence). CDR3: CAPRGGPLYGYTF. The CDR3 nucleotides read TGTGCCCCTAGGGGAGGGCCTCTCTATGGCTACACCTTC.

The J gene is TRBJ2-2, the V gene TRBV24-1; the match to TRBD1 covers 7 bases. The CDR3 sequence is 15 residues long. V was clipped by 5 bases and J by 2 bases; unmatched bases: 4. CDR1 is KGHDR and CDR2 is SFDVKD in the germline V gene. The DNA for the CDR3 is TGTGCCACCAGTGGTGGGGACAGCAACACCGGGGAGCTGTTTTTT. Translation: CATSGGDSNTGELFF.

The sample holds a few counts of this clonotype. The chain couples TRBV7-6 to TRBJ2-1; weak D call: TRBD2 (6 bases). Trimming removed 5 bases from V and 9 bases from J, with 17 bases in between. Germline-derived CDR1 and CDR2 are SGHVS and FNYEAQ. This CDR3 has 14 residues. The CDR3 DNA sequence: TGTGCCAGCAGCCCCGCCGGACTAATACCTGAGCAGTTCTTC. The encoded protein is CASSPAGLIPEQFF.

The rearrangement uses TRBV2 and TRBJ1-3; D possibly corresponds to TRBD1 (6 bases). V gave up 1 base and J gave up 2 bases, with 9 bases separating them. The germline V gene encodes CDR1 SNHLY and CDR2 FYNNEI. The CDR3 loop spans 15 amino acids. The chain's CDR3 is CASSEGGGPGNTIYF. The CDR3 DNA sequence: TGTGCCAGCAGTGAAGGTGGGGGGCCTGGAAACACCATATATTTT.

The chain uses TRBV29-1 and TRBJ2-7; TRBD1 matches 12 bases. This CDR3 is built from 14 residues. Losses at the gene ends were 4 bases for V and 2 bases for J; bases not matched to a gene: 3. Looked up from germline, CDR1 is SQVTM and CDR2 is ANQGSEA. The CDR3: CSVAGTGGTYEQYF. In nucleotides, the CDR3 is TGCAGCGTTGCCGGGACAGGGGGCACCTACGAGCAGTACTTC.

The chain carries TRBV4-1 and TRBJ2-1; D unresolved. The CDR3 has 18 residues. V shed 1 base and J shed 4 bases, with 20 bases lying between them. Germline values: CDR1 MGHRA, CDR2 YSYEKL. The CDR3 loop reads CASSQGGSVAFPYNEQFF. The CDR3 DNA is TGCGCCAGCAGCCAAGGAGGATCGGTAGCATTCCCTTACAATGAGCAGTTCTTC.

This sequence joins TRBV9 and TRBJ2-3; D remains ambiguous. V lost 4 bases and J 1 base, leaving 10 bases between the germline ends. Germline assignment: CDR1 SGDLS and CDR2 YYNGEE. The CDR3 has 14 residues. In DNA form, the CDR3 reads TGTGCCAGCAGCTGGGCAAGCGGCACAGATACGCAGTATTTT. Amino acids: CASSWASGTDTQYF.

The chain has TRBV5-1 and TRBJ2-5, with D tentatively TRBD2 (7 bases). The CDR3 length is 16 residues. Germline lookup yields CDR1 SGHRS and CDR2 YFSETQ. V was cut by 0 bases and J by 1 base, with 13 bases left in between. The CDR3 here is CASSLGWGGGQETQYF. The DNA of the CDR3 is TGCGCCAGCAGCTTGGGATGGGGGGGCGGCCAAGAGACCCAGTACTTC.

The V and J genes are TRBV7-2 and TRBJ2-7, with 8 bases identical to TRBD1. Germline values: CDR1 SGHTA, CDR2 FQGNSA. This CDR3 is built from 14 residues. The V segment lost 4 bases and the J segment 3 bases; nucleotides outside the gene matches: 5. The CDR3 DNA reads TGTGCCAGCAGCTCGACAGGGGATCACTACGAGCAGTACTTC. As protein: CASSSTGDHYEQYF.

The chain recombines TRBV25-1 with TRBJ1-2; TRBD1 aligns across 8 bases. Trimming at V came to 4 bases and at J to 4 bases, leaving 8 bases not matched to a gene. The germline V gene has CDR1 MGHDK and CDR2 SYGVNS. This CDR3 contains 15 residues. The CDR3 protein is CASSAGTGFLYGYTF. The CDR3 region has the DNA TGTGCCAGCAGTGCCGGGACAGGCTTCCTCTATGGCTACACCTTC.

CDR3 protein: CATSDVGQGIYEQYF. CDR3 bases: TGTGCCACCAGTGATGTGGGACAGGGGATCTACGAGCAGTACTTC. The chain couples TRBV24-1 to TRBJ2-7; 10 bases match TRBD1. The CDR3 loop spans 15 amino acids. Unmatched junction bases numbered 4, after V lost 3 bases and J lost 3 bases. Germline V gene data show CDR1 as KGHDR and CDR2 as SFDVKD.

Only a few counts were recorded for this clonotype. Germline is not matched at one junction end, which may reflect a read error. The chain has TRBV12-3 or TRBV12-4 and TRBJ2-1; weak D call: TRBD2 (6 bases). The CDR3 length is 12 residues. The CDR3 loop is CASIADYDEQFF. The CDR3 region has the DNA TGTGCCAGCATCGCGGACTACGATGAGCAGTTCTTC.

The V gene is TRBV12-3 or TRBV12-4, the J gene TRBJ1-4; tentatively, D is TRBD1 (6 bases). V was shortened by 0 bases and J by 1 base, with 6 bases between the two germline ends. The CDR3 spans 15 residues. The CDR3 reads CASSLAGGTNEKLFF. CDR3 in DNA: TGTGCCAGCAGTTTAGCAGGGGGAACTAATGAAAAACTGTTTTTT.

This clonotype occurred many times. The chain uses TRBV12-3 or TRBV12-4 and TRBJ2-3; a weak D match, TRBD2 (6 bases). The CDR3 loop spans 13 amino acids. V gave up 5 bases and J gave up 0 bases, with 6 bases separating them. This CDR3 is CASSGTSTDTQYF. The CDR3 nucleotides read TGTGCCAGCAGTGGGACTAGCACAGATACGCAGTATTTT.

Worth noting for this clonotype: No conserved phenylalanine or tryptophan is present at the end of the CDR3, so a read error is the likely explanation. Because the CDR3's place on the DNA is in doubt, the DNA is left out and the CDR3 is given as listed by TCRdb. This sequence joins TRBV7-9 and TRBJ2-1; the DNA was not used to check the table's D call, TRBD2. The CDR3 is 11 residues long, ends included. Germline CDR1 SEHNR, CDR2 FQNEAQ (reference sequence). This CDR3 is CASSWGPASNI.

Only a few counts were recorded for this clonotype. This chain uses TRBV12-3 or TRBV12-4 with TRBJ2-5; 8 bases map to TRBD1. CDR3 length: 14 amino acids. V trimming: 6 bases; J trimming: 1 base; junction bases outside the gene matches: 4. In DNA, the CDR3 is TGTGCCAGCAGAACCGGGACAGGCCAAGAGACCCAGTACTTC. Encoded protein: CASRTGTGQETQYF.

V usage is TRBV27 and J usage is TRBJ2-7; 10 bases are shared with TRBD2. This CDR3 has 15 residues. The J segment lost 7 bases and the V segment lost 6 bases, leaving 12 bases of the junction unmatched. Germline V gene data show CDR1 as MNHEY and CDR2 as SMNVEV (reference sequence). CDR3 sequence reads: CASRSPGTSDREQYF. For the CDR3, the DNA is TGTGCCAGCAGGTCCCCCGGGACTAGCGATCGTGAGCAGTACTTC.

The chain links TRBV4-2 to TRBJ2-7, with 10 bases identical to TRBD1. V lost 7 bases and J lost 4; bases outside the gene matches: 7. This CDR3 has 14 amino acids. Per the germline V gene, CDR1 is LGHNA and CDR2 is YNFKEQ. In DNA, the CDR3 is TGTGCCAGCACCCGGGGGACAGGGGCGTACGAGCAGTACTTC. It codes for CASTRGTGAYEQYF.

This chain links TRBV12-3 or TRBV12-4 with TRBJ2-3; D ambiguous. This CDR3 spans 15 amino acids. Deletions cut 5 bases from V and 0 bases from J, with 12 bases between. The CDR3 here is CASSPTPSSTDTQYF. The CDR3 nucleotides read TGTGCCAGCAGTCCCACCCCCTCTAGCACAGATACGCAGTATTTT.

The genes are TRBV10-3 and TRBJ2-7; a possible D gene is TRBD1 (5 bases). CDR1 is ENHRY, CDR2 SYGVKD, per germline. CDR3 length: 15 amino acids. Trimming cost V 4 bases and J 1 base, with 14 bases left between them. The CDR3 loop is CAISGPETASYEQYF. The CDR3 nucleotides read TGTGCCATCAGTGGACCCGAGACAGCGTCCTACGAGCAGTACTTC.

V usage is TRBV7-9 and J usage is TRBJ2-3; D perhaps matches TRBD2 (6 bases). The germline gives CDR1 SEHNR, CDR2 FQNEAQ (reference sequence). With 3 bases removed from V and 3 bases from J, the gap between germline ends came to 25 bases. This CDR3 has 19 residues. The CDR3 coding sequence is TGTGCCAGCAGCTTCGTTGGGGGGACCGCCTCTACGGGGACAGATACGCAGTATTTT. Encoded protein: CASSFVGGTASTGTDTQYF.

The J gene is TRBJ1-1, the V gene TRBV7-2; 8 positions agree with TRBD1. The CDR3 covers 14 residues. V lost 5 bases to trimming and J lost 7 bases; unmatched junction nucleotides: 9. CDR1 is SGHTA, CDR2 FQGNSA, per germline. The CDR3 coding sequence is TGTGCCAGCAGCATACCGGGACAGGAGAATGAAGCTTTCTTT. Residues: CASSIPGQENEAFF.

This clonotype showed up just a few times. The chain has TRBV6-2 or TRBV6-3 and TRBJ2-7; D not certain. Germline CDR1 is MNHEY and CDR2 is SVGEGT. The germline V and J ends were trimmed by 0 bases and 3 bases, with 6 bases remaining between them. This CDR3 comprises 13 residues. In nucleotides, the CDR3 is TGTGCCAGCAGTTACTCGATACTCTACGAGCAGTACTTC. It specifies CASSYSILYEQYF.